The entry that follows covers one TCR beta chain sequence. Sequencing of TCR beta drew on CD8+ and CD4+ T cells from blood. It was healthy donors who served as the controls, matched for age and sex. This record belongs to a study of CD8 T cells in Susac syndrome. CDR3 length equals 15 residues. Germline CDR1 reads SEHNR; CDR2 reads FQNEAQ (reference sequence). Trimming stripped 0 bases from V and 4 bases from J, with 12 bases between. With random hexamers, reverse transcription was performed on about 0.5 to 1 ug of RNA. TCRdb itself ran the immunoSEQ multiplex PCR reads through MiXCR, one entry per CDR3 protein. The data show more than 110,000 distinct CDR3 sequences, roughly 94% seen once.

The sample was CD8+ T cells from PBMCs. The rearrangement links TRBV7-9 to TRBJ1-2; D might be TRBD1 (5 bases). The receptor was derived from a human donor in good health. The CDR3 coding sequence is TGTGCCAGCAGCTTAGCGATGGGGACCTCCTATGGCTACACCTTC. As protein: CASSLAMGTSYGYTF.